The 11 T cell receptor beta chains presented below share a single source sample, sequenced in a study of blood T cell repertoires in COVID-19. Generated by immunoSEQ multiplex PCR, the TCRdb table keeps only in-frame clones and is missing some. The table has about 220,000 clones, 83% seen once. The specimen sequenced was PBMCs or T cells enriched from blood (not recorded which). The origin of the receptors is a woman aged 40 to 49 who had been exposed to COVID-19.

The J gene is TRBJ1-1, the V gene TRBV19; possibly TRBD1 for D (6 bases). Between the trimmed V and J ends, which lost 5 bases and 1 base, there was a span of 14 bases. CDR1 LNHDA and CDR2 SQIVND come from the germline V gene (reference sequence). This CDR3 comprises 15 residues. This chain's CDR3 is CASSFPTGRNTEAFF. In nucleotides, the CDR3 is TGTGCCAGTAGTTTTCCAACAGGGAGGAACACTGAAGCTTTCTTT. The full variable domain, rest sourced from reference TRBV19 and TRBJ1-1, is DGGITQSPKYLFRKEGQNVTLSCEQNLNHDAMYWYRQDPGQGLRLIYYSQIVNDFQKGDIAEGYSVSREKKESFPLTVTSAQKNPTAFYLCASSFPTGRNTEAFFGQGTRLTVV.

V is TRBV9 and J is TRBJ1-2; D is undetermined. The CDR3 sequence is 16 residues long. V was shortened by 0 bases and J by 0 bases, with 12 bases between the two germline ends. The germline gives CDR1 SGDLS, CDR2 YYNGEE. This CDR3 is CASSVGEGEANYGYTF. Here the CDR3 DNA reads TGTGCCAGCAGCGTAGGAGAGGGTGAAGCTAACTATGGCTACACCTTC.

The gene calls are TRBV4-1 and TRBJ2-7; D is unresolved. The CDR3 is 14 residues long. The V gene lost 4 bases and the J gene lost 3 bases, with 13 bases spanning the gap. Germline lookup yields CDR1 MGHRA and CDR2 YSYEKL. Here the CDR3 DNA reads TGCGCCAGCAGCCTGATGATAAACTACTACGAGCAGTACTTC. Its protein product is CASSLMINYYEQYF.

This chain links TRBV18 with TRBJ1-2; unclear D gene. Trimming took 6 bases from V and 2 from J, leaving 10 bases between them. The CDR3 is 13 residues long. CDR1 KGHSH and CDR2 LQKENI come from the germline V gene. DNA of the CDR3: TGTGCCAGCTCGTACGGGTTAAACTATGGCTACACCTTC. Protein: CASSYGLNYGYTF.

The CDR3 nucleotides read TGCGCCAGCAGCTTGGCCCGTGGGCCAGGAGGTTACTACGAGCAGTACTTC. It is translated as CASSLARGPGGYYEQYF. The rearrangement uses TRBV5-1 and TRBJ2-7, with D perhaps TRBD2 (5 bases). Germline CDR1 reads SGHRS; CDR2 reads YFSETQ. V was shortened by 0 bases and J by 3 bases, with 19 bases between the two germline ends. This CDR3 contains 17 residues.

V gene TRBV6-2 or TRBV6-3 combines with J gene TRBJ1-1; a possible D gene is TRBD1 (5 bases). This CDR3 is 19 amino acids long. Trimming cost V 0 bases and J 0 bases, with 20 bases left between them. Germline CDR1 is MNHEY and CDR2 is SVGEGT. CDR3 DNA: TGTGCCAGCAGTTACTCGATCCGCGATAAAGGCAGGGTGAACACTGAAGCTTTCTTT. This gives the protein CASSYSIRDKGRVNTEAFF.

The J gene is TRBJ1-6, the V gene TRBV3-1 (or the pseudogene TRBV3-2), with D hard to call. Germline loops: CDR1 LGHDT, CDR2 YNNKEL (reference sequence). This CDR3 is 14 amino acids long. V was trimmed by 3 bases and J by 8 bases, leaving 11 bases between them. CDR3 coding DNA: TGTGCCAGCAGCCACGGTAATCCTTATTCACCCCTCCACTTT. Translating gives CASSHGNPYSPLHF.

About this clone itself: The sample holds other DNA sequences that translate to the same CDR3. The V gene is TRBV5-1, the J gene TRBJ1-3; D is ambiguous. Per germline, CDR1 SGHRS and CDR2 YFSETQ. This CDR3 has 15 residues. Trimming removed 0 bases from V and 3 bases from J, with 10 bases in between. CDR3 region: CASSLETGSGNTIYF. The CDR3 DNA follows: TGCGCCAGCAGCTTGGAAACTGGGAGTGGAAACACCATATATTTT.

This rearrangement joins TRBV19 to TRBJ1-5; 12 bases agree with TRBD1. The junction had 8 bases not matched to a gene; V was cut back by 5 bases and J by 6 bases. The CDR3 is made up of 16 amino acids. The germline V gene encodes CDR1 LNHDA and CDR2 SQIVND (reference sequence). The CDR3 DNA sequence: TGTGCCAGTAGTCTCTCCGGGACAGGGGGCGGTCAGCCCCAGCATTTT. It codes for CASSLSGTGGGQPQHF.

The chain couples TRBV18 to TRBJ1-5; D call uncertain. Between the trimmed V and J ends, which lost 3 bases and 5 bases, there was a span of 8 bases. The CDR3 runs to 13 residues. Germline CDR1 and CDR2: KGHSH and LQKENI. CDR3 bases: TGTGCCAGCTCACCGGGCGTTGATCAGCCCCAGCATTTT. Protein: CASSPGVDQPQHF.

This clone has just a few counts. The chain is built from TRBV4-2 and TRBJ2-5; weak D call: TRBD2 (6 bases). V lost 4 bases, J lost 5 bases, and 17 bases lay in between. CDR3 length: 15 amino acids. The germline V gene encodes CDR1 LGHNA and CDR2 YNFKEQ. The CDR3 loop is CASSRDLASAETQYF. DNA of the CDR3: TGTGCCAGCAGCCGAGATCTGGCTAGCGCTGAGACCCAGTACTTC.